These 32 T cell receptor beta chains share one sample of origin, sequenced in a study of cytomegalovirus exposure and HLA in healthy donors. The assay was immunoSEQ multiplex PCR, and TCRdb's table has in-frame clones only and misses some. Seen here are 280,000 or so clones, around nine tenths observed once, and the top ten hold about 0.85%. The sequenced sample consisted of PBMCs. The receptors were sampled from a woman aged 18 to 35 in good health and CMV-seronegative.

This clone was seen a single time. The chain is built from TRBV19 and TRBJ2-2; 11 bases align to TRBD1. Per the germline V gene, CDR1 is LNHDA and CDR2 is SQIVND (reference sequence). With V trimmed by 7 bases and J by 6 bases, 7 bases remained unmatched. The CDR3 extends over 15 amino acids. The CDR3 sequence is CASIRTGGFAGELFF. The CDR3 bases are TGTGCCAGTATTAGGACAGGGGGCTTTGCCGGGGAGCTGTTTTTT.

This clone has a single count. CDR3 residues: CASSSPLRESSDEQFF. CDR3 sequence (DNA): TGTGCCAGCAGTTCACCCTTGAGGGAGAGTTCAGATGAGCAGTTCTTC. V usage is TRBV27 and J usage is TRBJ2-1; the D gene is possibly TRBD2 (5 bases). Germline V gene data show CDR1 as MNHEY and CDR2 as SMNVEV (reference sequence). With 4 bases removed from V and 8 bases from J, the gap between germline ends came to 21 bases. CDR3 length: 16 residues.

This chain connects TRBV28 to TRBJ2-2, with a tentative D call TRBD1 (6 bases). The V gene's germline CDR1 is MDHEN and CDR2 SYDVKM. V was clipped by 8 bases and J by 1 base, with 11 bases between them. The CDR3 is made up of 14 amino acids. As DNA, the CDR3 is TGTGCCAGCGGTGGACAGTTGAACACCGGGGAGCTGTTTTTT. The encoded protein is CASGGQLNTGELFF.

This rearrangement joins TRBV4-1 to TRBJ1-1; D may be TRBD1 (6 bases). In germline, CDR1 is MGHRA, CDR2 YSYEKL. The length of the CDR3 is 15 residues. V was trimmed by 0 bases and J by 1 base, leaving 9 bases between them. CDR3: CASSQEGATNTEAFF. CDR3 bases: TGCGCCAGCAGCCAAGAGGGGGCCACGAACACTGAAGCTTTCTTT.

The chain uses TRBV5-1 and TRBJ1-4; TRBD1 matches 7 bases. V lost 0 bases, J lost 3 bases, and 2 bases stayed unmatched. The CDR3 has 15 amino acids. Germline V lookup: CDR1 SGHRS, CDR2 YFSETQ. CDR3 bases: TGCGCCAGCAGCTTGGAGGGACAGCCTAATGAAAAACTGTTTTTT. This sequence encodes CASSLEGQPNEKLFF.

CDR3 DNA: TGTGCCAGCAGCGGACTAGCCCAAGAGACCCAGTACTTC. As protein: CASSGLAQETQYF. The rearrangement joins TRBV6-5 to TRBJ2-5; TRBD2 aligns across 8 bases. This CDR3 is 13 amino acids long. Germline CDR1 MNHEY, CDR2 SVGAGI. V dropped 6 bases and J dropped 1; count of bases not matched to a gene: 1.

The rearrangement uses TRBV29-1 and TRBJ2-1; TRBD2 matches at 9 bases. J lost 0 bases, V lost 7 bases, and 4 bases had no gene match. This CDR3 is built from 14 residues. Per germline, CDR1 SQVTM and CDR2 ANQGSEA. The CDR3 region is CSAISGSSYNEQFF. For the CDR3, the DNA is TGCAGCGCTATTAGCGGGAGCTCCTACAATGAGCAGTTCTTC.

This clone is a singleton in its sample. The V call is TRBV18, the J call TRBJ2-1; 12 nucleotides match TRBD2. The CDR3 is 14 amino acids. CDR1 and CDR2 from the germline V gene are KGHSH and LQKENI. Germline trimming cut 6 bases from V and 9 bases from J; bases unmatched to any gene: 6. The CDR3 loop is CASSRTSGNGEQFF. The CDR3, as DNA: TGTGCCAGCTCGCGGACTAGCGGGAACGGTGAGCAGTTCTTC. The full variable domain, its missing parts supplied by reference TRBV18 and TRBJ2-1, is NAGVMQNPRHLVRRRGQEARLRCSPMKGHSHVYWYRQLPEEGLKFMVYLQKENIIDESGMPKERFSAEFPKEGPSILRIQQVVRGDSAAYFCASSRTSGNGEQFFGPGTRLTVL.

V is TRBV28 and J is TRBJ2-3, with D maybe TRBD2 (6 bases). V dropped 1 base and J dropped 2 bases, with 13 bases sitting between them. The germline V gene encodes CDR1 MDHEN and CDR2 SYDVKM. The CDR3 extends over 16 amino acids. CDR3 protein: CASSLFGRDVTDTQYF. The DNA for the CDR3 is TGTGCCAGCAGTTTATTCGGGCGGGACGTCACAGATACGCAGTATTTT.

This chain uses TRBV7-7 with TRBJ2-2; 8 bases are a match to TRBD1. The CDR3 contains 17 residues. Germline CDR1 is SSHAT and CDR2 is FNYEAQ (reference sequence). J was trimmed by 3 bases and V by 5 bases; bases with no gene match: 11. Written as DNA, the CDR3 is TGTGCCAGCAGCCGGGAAGACAGGGGATGGGACACCGGGGAGCTGTTTTTT. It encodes CASSREDRGWDTGELFF.

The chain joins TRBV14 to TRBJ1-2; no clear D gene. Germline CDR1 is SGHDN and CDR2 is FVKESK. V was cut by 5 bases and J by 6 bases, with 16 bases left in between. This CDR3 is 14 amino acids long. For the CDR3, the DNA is TGTGCCAGCAGCTCCGATATGAGGGAAGATGGCTACACCTTC. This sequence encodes CASSSDMREDGYTF.

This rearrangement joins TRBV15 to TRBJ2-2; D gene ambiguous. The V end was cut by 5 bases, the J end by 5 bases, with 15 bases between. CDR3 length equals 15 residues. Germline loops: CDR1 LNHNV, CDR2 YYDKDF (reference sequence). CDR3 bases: TGTGCCACCAGCTTTCGACCACCGGGTACCGGGGAGCTGTTTTTT. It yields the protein CATSFRPPGTGELFF.

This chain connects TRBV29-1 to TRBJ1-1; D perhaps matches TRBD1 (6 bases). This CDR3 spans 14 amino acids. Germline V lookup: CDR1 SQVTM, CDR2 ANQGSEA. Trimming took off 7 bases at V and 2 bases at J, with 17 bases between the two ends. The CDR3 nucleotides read TGCAGCGCCGCGCCAGGACAGTATAACACTGAAGCTTTCTTT. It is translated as CSAAPGQYNTEAFF.

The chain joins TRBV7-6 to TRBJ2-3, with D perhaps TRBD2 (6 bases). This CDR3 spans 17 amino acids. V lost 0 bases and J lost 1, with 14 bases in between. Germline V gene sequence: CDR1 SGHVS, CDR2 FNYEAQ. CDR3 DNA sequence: TGTGCCAGCAGCTTAGCCTCGGGGAGGAGGGGCACAGATACGCAGTATTTT. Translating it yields CASSLASGRRGTDTQYF.

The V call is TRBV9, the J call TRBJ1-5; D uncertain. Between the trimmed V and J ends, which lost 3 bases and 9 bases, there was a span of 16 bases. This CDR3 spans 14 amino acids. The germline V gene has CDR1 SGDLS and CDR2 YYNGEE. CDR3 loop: CASSADGGPGPQHF. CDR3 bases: TGTGCCAGCAGCGCCGACGGAGGCCCAGGGCCCCAGCATTTT.

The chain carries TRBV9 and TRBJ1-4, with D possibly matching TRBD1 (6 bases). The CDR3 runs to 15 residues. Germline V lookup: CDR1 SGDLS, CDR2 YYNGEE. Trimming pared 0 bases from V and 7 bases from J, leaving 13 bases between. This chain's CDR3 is CASSVDPGEGEKLFF. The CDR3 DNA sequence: TGTGCCAGCAGCGTAGACCCAGGGGAGGGTGAAAAACTGTTTTTT.

This chain's CDR3 is CASSLRGNEQFF. The CDR3 DNA sequence: TGTGCCAGCAGCTTACGGGGGAATGAGCAGTTCTTC. V is TRBV7-3 and J is TRBJ2-1; a possible D gene is TRBD2 (6 bases). CDR3 length: 12 residues. Trimming took 2 bases from V and 7 from J, leaving 6 bases between them. Germline CDR1 is SGHTA and CDR2 is FQGTGA.

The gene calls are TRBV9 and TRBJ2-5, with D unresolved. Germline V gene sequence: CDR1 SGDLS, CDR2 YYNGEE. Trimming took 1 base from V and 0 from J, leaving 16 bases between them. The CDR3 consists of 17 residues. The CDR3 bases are TGTGCCAGCAGCGTAATTCCCCGGCCCGGAGACCAAGAGACCCAGTACTTC. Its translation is CASSVIPRPGDQETQYF.

The CDR3 loop reads CASSQGSGTPYEQYF. CDR3 in DNA: TGCGCCAGCAGCCAAGGTTCCGGGACACCTTACGAGCAGTACTTC. V is TRBV4-1 and J is TRBJ2-7; D may be TRBD1 (6 bases). V shed 1 base and J shed 4 bases, with 14 bases lying between them. The CDR3 extends over 15 amino acids. Germline CDR1 MGHRA, CDR2 YSYEKL.

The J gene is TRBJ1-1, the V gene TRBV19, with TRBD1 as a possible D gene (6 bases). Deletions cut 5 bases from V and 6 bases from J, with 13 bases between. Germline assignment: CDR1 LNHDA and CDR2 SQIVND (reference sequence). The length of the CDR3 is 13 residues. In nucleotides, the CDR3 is TGTGCCAGTAGTTTCCAGGGGATTGCTGAAGCTTTCTTT. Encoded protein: CASSFQGIAEAFF.

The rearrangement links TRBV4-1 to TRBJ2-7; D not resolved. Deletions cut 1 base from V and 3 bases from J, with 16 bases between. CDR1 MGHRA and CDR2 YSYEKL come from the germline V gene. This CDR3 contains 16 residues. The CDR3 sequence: CASSQGWARSIYEQYF. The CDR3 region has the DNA TGCGCCAGCAGCCAAGGCTGGGCCCGGTCAATCTACGAGCAGTACTTC.

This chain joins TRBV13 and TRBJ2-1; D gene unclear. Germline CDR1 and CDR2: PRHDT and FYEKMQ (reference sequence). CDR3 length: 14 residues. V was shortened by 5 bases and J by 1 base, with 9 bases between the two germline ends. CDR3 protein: CASSPRSSYNEQFF. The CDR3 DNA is TGTGCCAGCAGCCCCCGCAGTTCCTACAATGAGCAGTTCTTC.

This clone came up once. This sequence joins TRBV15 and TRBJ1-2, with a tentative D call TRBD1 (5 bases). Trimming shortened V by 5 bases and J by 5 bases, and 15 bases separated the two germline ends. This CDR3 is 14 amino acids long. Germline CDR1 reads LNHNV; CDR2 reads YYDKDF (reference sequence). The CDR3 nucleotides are TGTGCCACCAGCGCTGAGAGGGGAGGTTATGGCTACACCTTC. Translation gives CATSAERGGYGYTF.

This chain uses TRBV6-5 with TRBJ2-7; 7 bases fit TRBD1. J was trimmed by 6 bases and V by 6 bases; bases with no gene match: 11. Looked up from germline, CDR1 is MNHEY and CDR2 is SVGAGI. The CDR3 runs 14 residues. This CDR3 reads CASRRTSTGREQYF. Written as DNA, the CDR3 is TGTGCCAGCAGACGCACTTCGACAGGGCGCGAGCAGTACTTC.

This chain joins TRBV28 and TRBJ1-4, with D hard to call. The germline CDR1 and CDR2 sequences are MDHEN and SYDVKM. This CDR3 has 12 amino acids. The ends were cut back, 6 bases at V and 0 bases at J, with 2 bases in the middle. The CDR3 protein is CASSSTNEKLFF. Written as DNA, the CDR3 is TGTGCCAGCAGCTCAACTAATGAAAAACTGTTTTTT.

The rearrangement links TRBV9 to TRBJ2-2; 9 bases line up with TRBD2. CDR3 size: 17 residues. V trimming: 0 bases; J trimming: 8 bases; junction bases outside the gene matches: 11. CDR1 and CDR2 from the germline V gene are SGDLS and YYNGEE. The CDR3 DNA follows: TGTGCCAGCAGCGTAGACCCGCTAGCGGGATCCCGGGGGGAGCTGTTTTTT. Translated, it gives CASSVDPLAGSRGELFF.

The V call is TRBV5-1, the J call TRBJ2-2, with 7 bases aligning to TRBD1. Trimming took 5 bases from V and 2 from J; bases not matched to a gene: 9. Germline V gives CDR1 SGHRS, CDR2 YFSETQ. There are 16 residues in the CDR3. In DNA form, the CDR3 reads TGCGCCAGCAGACCGTTGACAGGGACCAACACCGGGGAGCTGTTTTTT. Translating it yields CASRPLTGTNTGELFF. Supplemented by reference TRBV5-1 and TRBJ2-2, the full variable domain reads KAGVTQTPRYLIKTRGQQVTLSCSPISGHRSVSWYQQTPGQGLQFLFEYFSETQRNKGNFPGRFSGRQFSNSRSEMNVSTLELGDSALYLCASRPLTGTNTGELFFGEGSRLTVL.

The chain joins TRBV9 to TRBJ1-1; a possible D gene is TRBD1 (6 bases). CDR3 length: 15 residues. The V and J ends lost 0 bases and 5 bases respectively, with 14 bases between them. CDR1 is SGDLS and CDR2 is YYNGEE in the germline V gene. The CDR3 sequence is CASSVAPGVGTEAFF. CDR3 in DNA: TGTGCCAGCAGCGTAGCCCCAGGGGTAGGGACTGAAGCTTTCTTT. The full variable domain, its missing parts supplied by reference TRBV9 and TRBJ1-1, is DSGVTQTPKHLITATGQRVTLRCSPRSGDLSVYWYQQSLDQGLQFLIQYYNGEERAKGNILERFSAQQFPDLHSELNLSSLELGDSALYFCASSVAPGVGTEAFFGQGTRLTVV.

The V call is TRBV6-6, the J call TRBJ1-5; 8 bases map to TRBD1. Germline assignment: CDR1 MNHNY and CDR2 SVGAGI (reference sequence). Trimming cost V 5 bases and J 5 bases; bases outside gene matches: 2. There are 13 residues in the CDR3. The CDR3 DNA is TGTGCCAGCAGTCCACAGGGGGATCAGCCCCAGCATTTT. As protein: CASSPQGDQPQHF.

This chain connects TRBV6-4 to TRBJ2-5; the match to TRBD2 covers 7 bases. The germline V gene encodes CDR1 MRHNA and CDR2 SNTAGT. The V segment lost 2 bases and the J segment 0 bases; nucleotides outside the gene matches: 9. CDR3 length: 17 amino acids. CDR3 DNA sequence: TGTGCCAGCAGTGACATTAGGCTAGCGGCGTACCAAGAGACCCAGTACTTC. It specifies CASSDIRLAAYQETQYF.

Here the CDR3 reads CASSLVFSNEQFF. Here the CDR3 DNA reads TGTGCCAGCAGCTTAGTTTTCTCGAATGAGCAGTTCTTC. The chain links TRBV13 to TRBJ2-1, with D hard to call. V was pared by 1 base and J by 7 bases, with 8 bases between. The CDR3 has 13 residues. Per the germline V gene, CDR1 is PRHDT and CDR2 is FYEKMQ (reference sequence).

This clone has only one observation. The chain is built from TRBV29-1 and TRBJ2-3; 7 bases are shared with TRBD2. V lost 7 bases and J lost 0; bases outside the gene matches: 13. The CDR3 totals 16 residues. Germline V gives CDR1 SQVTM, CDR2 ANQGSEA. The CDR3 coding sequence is TGCAGCGCCGAGACGCGGCTAGCGGCTAGCACAGATACGCAGTATTTT. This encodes CSAETRLAASTDTQYF.